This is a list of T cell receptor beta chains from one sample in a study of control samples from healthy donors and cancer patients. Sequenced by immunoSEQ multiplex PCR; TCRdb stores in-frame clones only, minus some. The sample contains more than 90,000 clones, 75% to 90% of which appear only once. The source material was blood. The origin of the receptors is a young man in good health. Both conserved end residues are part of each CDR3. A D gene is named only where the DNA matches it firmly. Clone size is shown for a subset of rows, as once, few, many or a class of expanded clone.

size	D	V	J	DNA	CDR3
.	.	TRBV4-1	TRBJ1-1	TGCGCCAGCAGCCAAACGGCCTTGAACACTGAAGCTTTCTTT	CASSQTALNTEAFF
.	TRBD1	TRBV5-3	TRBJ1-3	TGTGCCAGAAGCTTTTGGACAGGCGGGGGAAACACCATATATTTT	CARSFWTGGGNTIYF
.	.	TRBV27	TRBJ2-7	TGTGCCAGCAGTTTACGGGCAGGCGAGCAGTACTTC	CASSLRAGEQYF
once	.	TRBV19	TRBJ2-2	TGTGCCAGTAGAGCTTTCTCGGGTTACGAGGAGCTGTTTTTT	CASRAFSGYEELFF
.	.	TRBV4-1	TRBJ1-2	TGCGCCAGCAGCCAAGGAAGAGGGACCGTAGACTATGGCTACACCTTC	CASSQGRGTVDYGYTF
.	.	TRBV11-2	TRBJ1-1	TGTGCCAGCAGCTTAAATAGGGTAGCGAACACTGAAGCTTTCTTT	CASSLNRVANTEAFF
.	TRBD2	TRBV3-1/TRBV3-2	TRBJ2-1	TGTGCCAGCAGCCAGAGTCTAGCGGGTCCCCAGGTCTTC	CASSQSLAGPQVF
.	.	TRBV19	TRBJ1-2	TGTGCCAGTGCTAGGGATGGCTACACCTTC	CASARDGYTF
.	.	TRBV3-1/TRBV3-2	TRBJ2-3	TGTGCCAGCAGCCACCGCGGGTCACTCCGCAGTCAAGCAGATACGCAGTATTTT	CASSHRGSLRSQADTQYF
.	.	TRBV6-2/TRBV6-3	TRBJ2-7	TGTGCCAGCAGCCGGACAGTATTGTACGAGCAGTACTTC	CASSRTVLYEQYF
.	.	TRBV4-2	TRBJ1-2	TGTGCCAGCAGCCAAGATGCGGGGTCCATAGCTAACTATGGCTACACCTTC	CASSQDAGSIANYGYTF
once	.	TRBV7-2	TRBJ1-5	TGTGCCAGCAGCTTAGGTGGTTTGGGGGATCAGCCCCAGCATTTT	CASSLGGLGDQPQHF
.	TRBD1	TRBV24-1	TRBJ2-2	TGTGCCACCAGTGACTCCGGACAGGGGACCACCGGGGAGCTGTTTTTT	CATSDSGQGTTGELFF
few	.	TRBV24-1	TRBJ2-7	TGTGCCACCAGTGAGAACGCGTACGAGCAGTACTTC	CATSENAYEQYF
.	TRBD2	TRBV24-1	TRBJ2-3	TGTGCCACCAGTGATGGGGCTAGCGGCCGCACAGATACGCAGTATTTT	CATSDGASGRTDTQYF
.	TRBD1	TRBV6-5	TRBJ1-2	TGTGCCAGCAGTCAGGGACAGATCTATGGCTACACCTTC	CASSQGQIYGYTF
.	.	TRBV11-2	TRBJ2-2	TGTGCCAGCAGCTTTACGAACACCGGGGAGCTGTTTTTT	CASSFTNTGELFF
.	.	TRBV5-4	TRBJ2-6	TGTGCCAGCAGCCCCCCAGGGCCTCTCGAGGCCAACGTCCTGACTTTC	CASSPPGPLEANVLTF
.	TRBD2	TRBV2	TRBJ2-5	TGTGCCAGCAGGGATAGCGGGACACGTCCGGAGACCCAGTACTTC	CASRDSGTRPETQYF
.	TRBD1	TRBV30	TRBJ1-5	TGTGCCTGGAGTGACGGGACAGGGGGTTTTCAGCCCCAGCATTTT	CAWSDGTGGFQPQHF
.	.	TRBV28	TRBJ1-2	TGTGCCAGCGGCCCGGACTATGGCTACACCTTC	CASGPDYGYTF
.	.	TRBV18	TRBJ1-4	TGTGCCAGCTCAACGGACGGCCCAACTAATGAAAAACTGTTTTTT	CASSTDGPTNEKLFF
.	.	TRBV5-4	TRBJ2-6	TGTGCCAGCAGACAAGGACACAACTCTGGGGCCAACGTCCTGACTTTC	CASRQGHNSGANVLTF
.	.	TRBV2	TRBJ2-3	TGTGCCAGCGTCGACGGGGGCCACATAGGGGATACGCAGTATTTT	CASVDGGHIGDTQYF
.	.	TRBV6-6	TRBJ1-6	TGTGCCAGCAGTTACTCGACAGAGGGGTATTCACCCCTCCACTTT	CASSYSTEGYSPLHF
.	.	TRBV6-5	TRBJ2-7	TGTGCCAGCAGTTTTCCGACAGCCCCCTACGAGCAGTACTTC	CASSFPTAPYEQYF
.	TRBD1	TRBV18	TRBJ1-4	TGTGCCAGCTCAAGGGACAGCAATGAAAAACTGTTTTTT	CASSRDSNEKLFF
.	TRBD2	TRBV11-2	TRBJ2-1	TGTGCCAGCCTACTAGCGGGGGTCAATGAGCAGTTCTTC	CASLLAGVNEQFF
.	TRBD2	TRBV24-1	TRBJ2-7	TGTGCCACAAGTAGCGGGAGCCCACCCTACGAGCAGTACTTC	CATSSGSPPYEQYF
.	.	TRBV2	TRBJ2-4	TGTGCCAGCATCCCGGGACAAGCCAAAAACATTCAGTACTTC	CASIPGQAKNIQYF
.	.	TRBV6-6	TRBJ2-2	TGTGCCACCTTCAGGGGCGGCACCGGGGAGCTGTTTTTT	CATFRGGTGELFF
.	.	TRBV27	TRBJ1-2	TGTGCCAGCAGTCCAGTCCAGGGAGGACGCGGCTACACCTTC	CASSPVQGGRGYTF
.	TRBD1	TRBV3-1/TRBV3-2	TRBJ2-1	TGTGCCAGCAGCCAGGATTCCGGGACAGGTGAGAATGAGCAGTTCTTC	CASSQDSGTGENEQFF
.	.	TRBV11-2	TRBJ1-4	TGTGCCAGCAGCTTGAGGGGGACAACTAATGAAAAACTGTTTTTT	CASSLRGTTNEKLFF
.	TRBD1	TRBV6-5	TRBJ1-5	TGTGCCAGCAAGAACAGGGGAGGCAATCAGCCCCAGCATTTT	CASKNRGGNQPQHF
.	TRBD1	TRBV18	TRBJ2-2	TGTGCCAGCTCACTCTCCGGGACAGCTTCCACCGGGGAGCTGTTTTTT	CASSLSGTASTGELFF
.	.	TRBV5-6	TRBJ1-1	TGTGCCAGCAGCTTGGTGGGAGGGAACACTGAAGCTTTCTTT	CASSLVGGNTEAFF
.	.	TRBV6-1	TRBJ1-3	TGTGCCAGCAGTGTTTGGAGACAGCGAGCTTCTGGAAACACCATATATTTT	CASSVWRQRASGNTIYF
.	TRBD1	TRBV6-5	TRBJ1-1	TGTGCCAGCAGTTACGCAGGGGGCACTGAAGCTTTCTTT	CASSYAGGTEAFF
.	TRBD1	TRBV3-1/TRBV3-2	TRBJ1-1	TGTGCCAGCAGCCGGACAGGGGGCGGAGTGGTGGTCGCTTTCTTT	CASSRTGGGVVVAFF
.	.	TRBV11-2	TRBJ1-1	TGTGCCAGCAGCTTAGATTATAACACTGAAGCTTTCTTT	CASSLDYNTEAFF
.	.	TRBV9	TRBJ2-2	TGTGCCAGCAGCCCCCTAAATTCCGGGGAGCTGTTTTTT	CASSPLNSGELFF
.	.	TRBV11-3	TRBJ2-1	TGTGCCAGCAGCTTAGTGGGGACCTACAATGAGCAGTTCTTC	CASSLVGTYNEQFF
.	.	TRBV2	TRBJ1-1	TGTGCCGTTGGACACGACACTGAAGCTTTCTTT	CAVGHDTEAFF
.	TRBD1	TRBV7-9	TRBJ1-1	TGTGCCAGCAGCCCGGACAGGGGGCTCACTGAAGCTTTCTTT	CASSPDRGLTEAFF
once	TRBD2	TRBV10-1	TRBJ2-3	TGCGCCAGCAGTGAGGGGACTAGCGGCACAGATACGCAGTATTTT	CASSEGTSGTDTQYF
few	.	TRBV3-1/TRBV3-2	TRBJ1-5	TGTGCCAGCAGCCCCGGGAGTACAGATCAGCCCCAGCATTTT	CASSPGSTDQPQHF